A single sample gave rise to the 8 T cell receptor beta chains below, sequenced in a study of cytomegalovirus exposure and HLA in healthy donors. PCR used 60 Vbeta primers and 13 Jbeta primers. This table comes from immunoSEQ multiplex PCR, and its TCRdb copy is limited to in-frame clones, with some not included. This table has around 76,000 clones, nearly 80% appearing once. The sequencing sample was made of PBMCs. These receptors all stem from a woman aged 40-49 years in good health and CMV-seropositive.

The rearrangement joins TRBV28 to TRBJ1-1, with D unclear. The CDR3 consists of 15 residues. Trimming removed 3 bases from V and 0 bases from J, with 11 bases in between. Germline assignment: CDR1 MDHEN and CDR2 SYDVKM. The CDR3 loop reads CASSFFLAVNTEAFF. CDR3 in DNA: TGTGCCAGCAGTTTTTTCCTGGCGGTGAACACTGAAGCTTTCTTT. Full variable domain (remainder filled in from reference TRBV28 and TRBJ1-1): DVKVTQSSRYLVKRTGEKVFLECVQDMDHENMFWYRQDPGLGLRLIYFSYDVKMKEKGDIPEGYSVSREKKERFSLILESASTNQTSMYLCASSFFLAVNTEAFFGQGTRLTVV.

The V gene is TRBV29-1, the J gene TRBJ2-3; a possible D gene is TRBD1 (6 bases). CDR3 length: 15 amino acids. Trimming shortened V by 5 bases and J by 1 base, and 16 bases separated the two germline ends. From germline, CDR1 is SQVTM and CDR2 ANQGSEA. The CDR3: CSVSVGGERTDTQYF. The DNA for the CDR3 is TGCAGCGTTTCCGTTGGGGGCGAACGCACAGATACGCAGTATTTT.

This clone has more than one count but fewer than ten. The chain couples TRBV29-1 to TRBJ2-1; D ambiguous. The CDR3 consists of 11 residues. Trimming shortened V by 4 bases and J by 10 bases, and 11 bases separated the two germline ends. Germline CDR1 and CDR2: SQVTM and ANQGSEA. The CDR3 sequence: CSVVQYPEQFF. CDR3 coding DNA: TGCAGCGTTGTTCAGTATCCCGAGCAGTTCTTC.

V and J are TRBV7-2 and TRBJ1-2, with D perhaps TRBD1 (5 bases). The CDR3 consists of 14 residues. CDR1 and CDR2 from the germline V gene are SGHTA and FQGNSA. V was pared by 2 bases and J by 8 bases, with 15 bases between. The CDR3 coding sequence is TGTGCCAGCAGCTTACCAGGGAGGGTAAGGGGCTACACCTTC. This translates into CASSLPGRVRGYTF.

J is TRBJ1-5 and V is TRBV2; 7 bases line up with TRBD1. The length of the CDR3 is 16 residues. Per germline, CDR1 SNHLY and CDR2 FYNNEI. The V segment lost 2 bases and the J segment 2 bases; nucleotides outside the gene matches: 6. The CDR3, as DNA: TGTGCCAGCAGTGAACCGACAGGGATGCGCAATCAGCCCCAGCATTTT. Its protein is CASSEPTGMRNQPQHF.

As regards this clone: Within the sample, other DNA sequences also encode this same CDR3. The chain is built from TRBV9 and TRBJ2-2, with 7 bases aligning to TRBD1. Trimming cost V 5 bases and J 4 bases; bases outside gene matches: 5. Germline V gene sequence: CDR1 SGDLS, CDR2 YYNGEE. The CDR3 length is 14 residues. The CDR3, as DNA: TGTGCCAGCAGACGACAGGGCGGCACCGGGGAGCTGTTTTTT. As protein: CASRRQGGTGELFF.

In its sample, this clone ranks as medium-sized (0.01 to 0.1%). This CDR3 is CASSRGRGTGGLSNQPQHF. The CDR3 DNA reads TGCGCCAGCAGCCGGGGCCGGGGGACAGGGGGCTTAAGCAATCAGCCCCAGCATTTT. The chain employs TRBV4-1 and TRBJ1-5; 12 bases agree with TRBD1. V was pared by 4 bases and J by 1 base, with 11 bases of the junction left unmatched. The germline V gene encodes CDR1 MGHRA and CDR2 YSYEKL. The CDR3 sequence is 19 residues long.

This chain joins TRBV7-3 and TRBJ1-3; the match to TRBD1 covers 7 bases. Looked up from germline, CDR1 is SGHTA and CDR2 is FQGTGA. CDR3 size: 16 residues. Trimming at V came to 0 bases and at J to 0 bases, leaving 2 bases not matched to a gene. CDR3 residues: CASSLTGGASGNTIYF. In nucleotides, the CDR3 is TGTGCCAGCAGCTTAACAGGGGGCGCCTCTGGAAACACCATATATTTT.